This T cell receptor beta chain was sequenced during a study of T cell changes during pregnancy in multiple sclerosis. There are 17 residues in the CDR3. Germline V gene sequence: CDR1 SGHNT, CDR2 YENEEA. V shed 5 bases, J shed 4 bases, and the junction held 9 bases outside the gene matches. TCRdb keeps only in-frame clones here, not all; method: immunoSEQ multiplex PCR. The repertoire includes approximately 50,000 clones, approximately 92% of them detected once, and just over 0.65% sits in the top ten. This chain uses TRBV11-3 with TRBJ2-1; TRBD2 agrees at 12 bases. The receptor was derived from a female donor with multiple sclerosis, enrolled in a pregnancy study. The sequences come from CD4+ T cells from peripheral blood mononuclear cells, collected in the third trimester of pregnancy. The CDR3 sequence is CASSGRTSGVSYNEQFF. The CDR3 bases are TGTGCCAGCAGCGGAAGGACTAGCGGGGTTTCTTACAATGAGCAGTTCTTC.